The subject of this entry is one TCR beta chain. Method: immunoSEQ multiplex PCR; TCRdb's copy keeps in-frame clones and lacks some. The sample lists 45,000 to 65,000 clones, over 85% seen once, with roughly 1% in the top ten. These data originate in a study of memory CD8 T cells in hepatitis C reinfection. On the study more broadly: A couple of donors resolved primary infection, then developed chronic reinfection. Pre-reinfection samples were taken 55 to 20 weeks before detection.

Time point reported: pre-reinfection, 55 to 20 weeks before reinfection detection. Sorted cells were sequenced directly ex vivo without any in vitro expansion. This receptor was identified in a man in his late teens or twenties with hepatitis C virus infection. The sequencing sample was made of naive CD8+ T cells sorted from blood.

CDR3 sequence (DNA): TGCGCCAGCAGCTTGGAGGCTAGGGGTTCGGGCCACGAGCAGTACTTC. This codes for CASSLEARGSGHEQYF. This chain connects TRBV5-1 to TRBJ2-7; D may be TRBD1 (5 bases). V lost 0 bases and J 5 bases, leaving 18 bases between the germline ends. The CDR3 sequence is 16 residues long. Germline V gene sequence: CDR1 SGHRS, CDR2 YFSETQ.